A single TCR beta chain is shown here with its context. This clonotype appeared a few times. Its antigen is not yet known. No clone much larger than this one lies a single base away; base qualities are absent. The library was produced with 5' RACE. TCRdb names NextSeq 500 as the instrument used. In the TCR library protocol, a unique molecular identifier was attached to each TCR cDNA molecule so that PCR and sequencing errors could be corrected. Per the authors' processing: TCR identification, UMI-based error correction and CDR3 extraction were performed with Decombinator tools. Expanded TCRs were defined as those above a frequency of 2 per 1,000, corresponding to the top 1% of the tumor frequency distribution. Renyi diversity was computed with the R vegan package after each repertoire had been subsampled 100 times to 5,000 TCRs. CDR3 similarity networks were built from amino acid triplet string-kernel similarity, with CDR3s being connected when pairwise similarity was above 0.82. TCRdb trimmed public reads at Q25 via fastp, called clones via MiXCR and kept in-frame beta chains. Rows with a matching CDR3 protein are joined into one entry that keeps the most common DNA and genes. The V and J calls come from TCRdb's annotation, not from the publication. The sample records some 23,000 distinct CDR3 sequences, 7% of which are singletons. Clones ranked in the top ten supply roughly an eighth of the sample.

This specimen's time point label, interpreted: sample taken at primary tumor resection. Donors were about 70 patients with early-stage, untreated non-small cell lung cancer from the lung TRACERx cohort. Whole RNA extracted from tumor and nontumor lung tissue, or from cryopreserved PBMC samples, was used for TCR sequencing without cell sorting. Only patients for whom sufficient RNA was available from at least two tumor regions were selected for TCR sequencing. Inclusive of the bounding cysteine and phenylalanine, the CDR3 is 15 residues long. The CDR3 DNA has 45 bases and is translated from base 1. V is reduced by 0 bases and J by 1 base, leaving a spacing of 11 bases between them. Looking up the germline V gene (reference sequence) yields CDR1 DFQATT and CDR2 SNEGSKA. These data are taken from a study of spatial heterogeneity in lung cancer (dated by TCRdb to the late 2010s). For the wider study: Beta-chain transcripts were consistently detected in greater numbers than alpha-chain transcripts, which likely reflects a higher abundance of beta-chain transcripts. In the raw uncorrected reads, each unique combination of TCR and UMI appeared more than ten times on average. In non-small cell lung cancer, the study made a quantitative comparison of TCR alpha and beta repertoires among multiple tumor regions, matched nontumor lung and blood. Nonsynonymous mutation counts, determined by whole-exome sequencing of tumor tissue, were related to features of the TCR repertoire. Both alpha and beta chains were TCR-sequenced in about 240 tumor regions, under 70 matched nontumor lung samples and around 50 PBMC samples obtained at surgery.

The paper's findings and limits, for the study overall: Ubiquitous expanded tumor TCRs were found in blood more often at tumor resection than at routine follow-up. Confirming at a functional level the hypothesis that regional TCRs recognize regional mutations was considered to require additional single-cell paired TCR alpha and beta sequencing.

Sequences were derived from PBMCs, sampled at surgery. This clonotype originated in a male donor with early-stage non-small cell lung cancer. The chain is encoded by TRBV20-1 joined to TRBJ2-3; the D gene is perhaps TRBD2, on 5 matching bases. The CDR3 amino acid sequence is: CSAREIDGGTDTQYF. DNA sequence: TGCAGTGCTAGAGAGATTGACGGGGGCACAGATACGCAGTATTTT.